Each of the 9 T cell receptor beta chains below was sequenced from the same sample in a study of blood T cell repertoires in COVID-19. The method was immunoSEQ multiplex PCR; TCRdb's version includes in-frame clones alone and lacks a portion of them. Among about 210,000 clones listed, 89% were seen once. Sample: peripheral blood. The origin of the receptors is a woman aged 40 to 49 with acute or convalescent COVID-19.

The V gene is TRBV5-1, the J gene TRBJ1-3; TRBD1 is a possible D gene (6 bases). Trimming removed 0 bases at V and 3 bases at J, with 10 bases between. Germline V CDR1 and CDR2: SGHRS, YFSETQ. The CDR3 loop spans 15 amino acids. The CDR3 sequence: CASSLGGGDGNTIYF. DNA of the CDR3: TGCGCCAGCAGCTTGGGCGGGGGCGATGGAAACACCATATATTTT.

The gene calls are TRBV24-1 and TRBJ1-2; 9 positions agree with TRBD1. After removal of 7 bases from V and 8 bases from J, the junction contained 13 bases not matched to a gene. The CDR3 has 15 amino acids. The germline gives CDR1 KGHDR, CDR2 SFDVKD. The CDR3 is CATSSPRGQGPGYTF. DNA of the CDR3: TGTGCCACCAGCTCCCCCCGGGGACAGGGTCCGGGCTACACCTTC.

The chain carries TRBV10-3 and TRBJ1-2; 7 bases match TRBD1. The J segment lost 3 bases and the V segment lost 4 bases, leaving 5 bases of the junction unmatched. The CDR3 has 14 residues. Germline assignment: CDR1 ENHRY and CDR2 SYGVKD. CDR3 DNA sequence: TGTGCCATCAGTGTACAGGGGTTTTACTATGGCTACACCTTC. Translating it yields CAISVQGFYYGYTF.

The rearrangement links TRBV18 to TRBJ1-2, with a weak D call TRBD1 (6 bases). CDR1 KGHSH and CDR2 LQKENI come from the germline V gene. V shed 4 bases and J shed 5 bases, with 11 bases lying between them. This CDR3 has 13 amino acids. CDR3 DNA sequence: TGTGCCAGCTCACTTACGGACAGTTATGGCTACACCTTC. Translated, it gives CASSLTDSYGYTF.

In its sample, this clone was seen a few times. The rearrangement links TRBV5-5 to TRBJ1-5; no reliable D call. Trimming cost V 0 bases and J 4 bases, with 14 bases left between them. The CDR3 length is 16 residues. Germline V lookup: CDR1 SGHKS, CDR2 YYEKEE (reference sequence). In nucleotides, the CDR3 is TGTGCCAGCAGCTTGGGTTTTAGCTGGAGTAATCAGCCCCAGCATTTT. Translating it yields CASSLGFSWSNQPQHF.

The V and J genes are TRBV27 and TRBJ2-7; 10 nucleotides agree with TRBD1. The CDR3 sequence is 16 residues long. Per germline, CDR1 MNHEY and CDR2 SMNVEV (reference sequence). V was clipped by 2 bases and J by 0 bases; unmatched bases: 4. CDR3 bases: TGTGCCAGCAGTTTAAGGGGACAGGGGCGCTCCTACGAGCAGTACGTC. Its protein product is CASSLRGQGRSYEQYV.

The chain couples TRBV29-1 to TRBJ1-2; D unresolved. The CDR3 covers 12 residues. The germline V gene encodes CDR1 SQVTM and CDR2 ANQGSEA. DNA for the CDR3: TGCACCGTCGGCGGGGAGAGATATGGCTACACCTTC. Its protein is CTVGGERYGYTF.

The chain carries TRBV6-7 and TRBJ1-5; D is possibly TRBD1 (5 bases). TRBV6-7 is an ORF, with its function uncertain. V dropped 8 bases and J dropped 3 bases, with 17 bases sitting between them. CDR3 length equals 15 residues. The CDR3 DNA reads TGTGCCAGCCTCCCCGGAGGGGTAGTCAATCAGCCCCAGCATTTT. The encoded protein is CASLPGGVVNQPQHF.

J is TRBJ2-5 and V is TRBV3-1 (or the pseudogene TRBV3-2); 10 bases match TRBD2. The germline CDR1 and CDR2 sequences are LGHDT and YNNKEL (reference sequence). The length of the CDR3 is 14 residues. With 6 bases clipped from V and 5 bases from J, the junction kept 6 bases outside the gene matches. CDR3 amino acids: CASSQRGGLETQYF. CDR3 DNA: TGTGCCAGCAGTCAGCGGGGGGGTTTGGAGACCCAGTACTTC.